The 27 T cell receptor beta chains reported below all come from one sample, sequenced in a study of blood T cells in healthy people across ages. Using a J-beta primer mix together with a sample-barcoded 5' primer, a second PCR was run for roughly 7 to 12 cycles. TCRdb re-called the 5' RACE reads through MiXCR, storing one row per CDR3 protein. Here the sample spans about 640,000 distinct CDR3 sequences, roughly 58% being singletons. The sample taken for sequencing was blood. The receptors were sampled from a man between 60 and 70 years old in good health.

The rearrangement joins TRBV7-2 to TRBJ2-5, with D perhaps TRBD1 (6 bases). CDR1 is SGHTA and CDR2 is FQGNSA in the germline V gene. This CDR3 is built from 13 residues. The V gene lost 3 bases and the J gene lost 5 bases, with 10 bases spanning the gap. The chain's CDR3 is CASSFPRGETQYF. The CDR3 nucleotides read TGTGCCAGCAGCTTCCCTAGGGGGGAGACCCAGTACTTC.

There are a few counts of this clonotype. The V call is TRBV12-3 or TRBV12-4, the J call TRBJ2-3; D may be TRBD1 (5 bases). The CDR3 has 13 amino acids. V was shortened by 9 bases and J by 5 bases, with 15 bases between the two germline ends. Here the CDR3 reads CASLAWGGDTQYF. The DNA for the CDR3 is TGTGCCAGTTTGGCGTGGGGCGGAGATACGCAGTATTTT.

The rearrangement joins TRBV2 to TRBJ1-4; no clear D gene. The CDR3 is 14 residues long. The V end lost 8 bases, the J end lost 2 bases, and 12 bases lay between the germline ends. Germline V gene lookup returns CDR1 SNHLY and CDR2 FYNNEI. The CDR3 DNA is TGTGCCAGCGGCGTGGGGTCCACTAATGAAAAACTGTTTTTT. It codes for CASGVGSTNEKLFF.

The chain is built from TRBV6-2 or TRBV6-3 and TRBJ2-5; maybe TRBD2 (5 bases). Trimming took 7 bases from V and 11 from J, leaving 20 bases between them. This CDR3 is built from 13 residues. CDR1 MNHEY and CDR2 SVGEGT come from the germline V gene. Written as DNA, the CDR3 is TGTGCCAGCAATGTCGGGGAATACAATGAGCAGTACTTC. Translating gives CASNVGEYNEQYF.

This clonotype turned up a few times. V is TRBV18 and J is TRBJ2-7; 8 nucleotides align to TRBD2. The assigned J gene may be wrong: the sequence end matches TRBJ2-5 better. Germline V gene sequence: CDR1 KGHSH, CDR2 LQKENI. The length of the CDR3 is 16 residues. The CDR3 region has the DNA TGTGCCAGCTCAAACGGGGTAGCGGGGCTACGAGGGACCCAGTACTTC. It specifies CASSNGVAGLRGTQYF.

V and J are TRBV19 and TRBJ2-4; D is unclear. The germline V and J ends were trimmed by 3 bases and 0 bases, with 6 bases remaining between them. The CDR3 is 14 residues long. Germline V lookup: CDR1 LNHDA, CDR2 SQIVND (reference sequence). The CDR3 DNA reads TGTGCCAGTAGTATTACCCCAGCCAAAAACATTCAGTACTTC. Residues: CASSITPAKNIQYF. The full variable domain, completed using reference TRBV19 and TRBJ2-4, is DGGITQSPKYLFRKEGQNVTLSCEQNLNHDAMYWYRQDPGQGLRLIYYSQIVNDFQKGDIAEGYSVSREKKESFPLTVTSAQKNPTAFYLCASSITPAKNIQYFGAGTRLSVL.

This clonotype was seen just once. This rearrangement joins TRBV29-1 to TRBJ2-2; 9 bases match TRBD1. Per the germline V gene, CDR1 is SQVTM and CDR2 is ANQGSEA. The CDR3 is 14 residues long. The V and J ends lost 0 bases and 7 bases, in that order; junction bases with no gene match: 3. CDR3 in DNA: TGCAGCGTTGAAGATAGACAGGGGGTCGGGGAGCTGTTTTTT. Protein sequence: CSVEDRQGVGELFF.

This clonotype came up a few times. The chain links TRBV29-1 to TRBJ2-5; no reliable D call. The germline V and J ends were trimmed by 7 bases and 5 bases, with 17 bases remaining between them. This CDR3 contains 13 residues. The germline CDR1 and CDR2 sequences are SQVTM and ANQGSEA. The CDR3 DNA is TGCAGCGCCCACATTGGTCCCTTGGAGACCCAGTACTTC. Encoded protein: CSAHIGPLETQYF.

For the CDR3, the DNA is TGTGCCAGCAGCCCGGAGACCAAAAACATTCAGTACTTC. Translating gives CASSPETKNIQYF. The chain is built from TRBV11-2 and TRBJ2-4, with unresolved D. CDR3 length: 13 residues. CDR1 SGHAT and CDR2 FQNNGV come from the germline V gene. V was trimmed by 5 bases and J by 2 bases, leaving 7 bases between them.

This clonotype was seen a few times. The chain combines TRBV20-1 with TRBJ2-5; TRBD1 is a possible D gene (6 bases). Germline values: CDR1 DFQATT, CDR2 SNEGSKA (reference sequence). V dropped 6 bases and J dropped 4 bases, with 15 bases sitting between them. The CDR3 runs to 13 residues. CDR3 sequence (DNA): TGCAGTGCCAGACAGGTGGCGGGAGAGACCCAGTACTTC. Translating gives CSARQVAGETQYF.

This clonotype was detected many times. The gene calls are TRBV18 and TRBJ2-1, with D perhaps matching TRBD1 or TRBD2 (5 bases each). Per the germline V gene, CDR1 is KGHSH and CDR2 is LQKENI. With 8 bases removed from V and 6 bases from J, the gap between germline ends came to 17 bases. The CDR3 has 14 residues. The CDR3, as DNA: TGTGCCAGCCAACCGGGACGAGAGTTCAATGAGCAGTTCTTC. The encoded protein is CASQPGREFNEQFF.

This clonotype turned up a few times. The chain employs TRBV7-2 and TRBJ1-2; TRBD1 aligns across 7 bases. The V segment lost 5 bases and the J segment 0 bases; nucleotides outside the gene matches: 6. Looked up from germline, CDR1 is SGHTA and CDR2 is FQGNSA. The CDR3 sequence is 15 residues long. The chain's CDR3 is CASSRDSGANYGYTF. For the CDR3, the DNA is TGTGCCAGCAGCAGGGACAGCGGAGCTAACTATGGCTACACCTTC.

There are a few counts of this clonotype. The V call is TRBV29-1, the J call TRBJ2-1; D unclear. This CDR3 has 14 residues. V was shortened by 6 bases and J by 5 bases, with 17 bases between the two germline ends. Germline V gene data show CDR1 as SQVTM and CDR2 as ANQGSEA. The CDR3 DNA is TGCAGCGTCTCGACTGTACTTCAAAACAATGAGCAGTTCTTC. It yields the protein CSVSTVLQNNEQFF.

The rearrangement joins TRBV20-1 to TRBJ2-7; TRBD2 matches 10 bases. The V gene's germline CDR1 is DFQATT and CDR2 SNEGSKA (reference sequence). V was pared by 5 bases and J by 1 base, with 5 bases of the junction left unmatched. The CDR3 extends over 14 amino acids. The CDR3 protein is CSAFSGGLSYEQYF. CDR3 in DNA: TGCAGTGCTTTTAGCGGGGGGCTTTCCTACGAGCAGTACTTC.

The chain links TRBV29-1 to TRBJ2-1, with 10 bases identical to TRBD2. The CDR3 covers 15 residues. J gave up 8 bases and V 4 bases, and 11 bases lay outside the gene matches. Germline CDR1 is SQVTM and CDR2 is ANQGSEA. CDR3 region: CSVVPSGGHGDEQFF. The CDR3, as DNA: TGCAGCGTTGTACCTAGCGGGGGCCATGGGGATGAGCAGTTCTTC.

This clonotype was counted a few times. The chain couples TRBV4-2 to TRBJ2-3; TRBD2 might be the D (6 bases). The CDR3 spans 16 residues. Trimming took 0 bases from V and 3 from J, leaving 13 bases between them. Germline V gene sequence: CDR1 LGHNA, CDR2 YNFKEQ. The CDR3 DNA reads as TGTGCCAGCAGCCAAGAATTGACTAGGGGAACAGATACGCAGTATTTT. Translated: CASSQELTRGTDTQYF.

This clonotype was seen more than once but under ten times. The J gene is TRBJ2-5, the V gene TRBV3-1, with 9 nucleotides matching TRBD2. CDR3 length equals 16 residues. Germline lookup yields CDR1 LGHDT and CDR2 YNNKEL (reference sequence). The ends lost 1 base at V and 3 bases at J; junction bases unmatched: 6. This CDR3 is CASSQVAGGSEETQYF. As DNA, the CDR3 is TGTGCCAGCAGCCAAGTGGCGGGGGGGAGTGAAGAGACCCAGTACTTC.

The chain joins TRBV28 to TRBJ2-5; 7 bases are shared with TRBD1. The end of the DNA fits TRBJ2-7 better, so the J call may be wrong. CDR1 is MDHEN and CDR2 is SYDVKM in the germline V gene. The CDR3 runs 14 residues. The CDR3 nucleotides are TGTGCCAGCAGTCCTCCCGGCAGGGGGTACGAGCAGTACTTC. Amino acids: CASSPPGRGYEQYF.

The chain links TRBV5-6 to TRBJ2-1; TRBD1 might be the D (6 bases). Trimming shortened V by 2 bases and J by 8 bases, and 17 bases separated the two germline ends. Germline CDR1 is SGHDT and CDR2 is YYEEEE. This CDR3 region has 15 residues. The CDR3 reads CASSFLDRMDDEQFF. In DNA, the CDR3 is TGTGCCAGCAGCTTCCTAGACAGGATGGACGATGAGCAGTTCTTC. The entire variable domain, with the rest obtained from reference TRBV5-6 and TRBJ2-1, is as follows: DAGVTQSPTHLIKTRGQQVTLRCSPKSGHDTVSWYQQALGQGPQFIFQYYEEEERQRGNFPDRFSGHQFPNYSSELNVNALLLGDSALYLCASSFLDRMDDEQFFGPGTRLTVL.

The chain employs TRBV6-5 and TRBJ1-2; D is possibly TRBD1 (5 bases). The germline V and J ends were trimmed by 7 bases and 2 bases, with 14 bases remaining between them. The CDR3 contains 14 residues. Germline CDR1 and CDR2: MNHEY and SVGAGI. The CDR3 protein is CASTSREGNYGYTF. Here the CDR3 DNA reads TGTGCCAGCACCAGCAGGGAGGGGAACTATGGCTACACCTTC.

The chain has TRBV5-1 and TRBJ1-1; D unclear. Between the trimmed V and J ends, which lost 0 bases and 4 bases, there was a span of 10 bases. Germline CDR1 is SGHRS and CDR2 is YFSETQ. The CDR3 spans 14 residues. This chain's CDR3 is CASSLDVGSTEAFF. The CDR3, as DNA: TGCGCCAGCAGCTTGGACGTCGGTAGCACTGAAGCTTTCTTT.

The V gene is TRBV18, the J gene TRBJ2-2; 8 nucleotides align to TRBD2. Germline trimming cut 4 bases from V and 2 bases from J; bases unmatched to any gene: 6. Germline CDR1 reads KGHSH; CDR2 reads LQKENI. The CDR3 runs 16 residues. The CDR3: CASSLNSGANTGELFF. The CDR3 DNA sequence: TGTGCCAGCTCACTTAATAGCGGGGCAAACACCGGGGAGCTGTTTTTT. Combining the CDR3 with reference TRBV18 and TRBJ2-2 gives the whole variable domain NAGVMQNPRHLVRRRGQEARLRCSPMKGHSHVYWYRQLPEEGLKFMVYLQKENIIDESGMPKERFSAEFPKEGPSILRIQQVVRGDSAAYFCASSLNSGANTGELFFGEGSRLTVL.

Only a few counts were recorded for this clonotype. This chain uses TRBV19 with TRBJ2-4; TRBD2 matches 7 bases. Germline lookup yields CDR1 LNHDA and CDR2 SQIVND (reference sequence). This CDR3 spans 15 amino acids. After removal of 5 bases from V and 2 bases from J, the junction contained 6 bases not matched to a gene. The CDR3 spells CASSEGGGTKNIQYF. The CDR3, as DNA: TGTGCCAGTAGTGAGGGCGGGGGTACCAAAAACATTCAGTACTTC. The whole variable domain, remainder taken from reference TRBV19 and TRBJ2-4, is DGGITQSPKYLFRKEGQNVTLSCEQNLNHDAMYWYRQDPGQGLRLIYYSQIVNDFQKGDIAEGYSVSREKKESFPLTVTSAQKNPTAFYLCASSEGGGTKNIQYFGAGTRLSVL.

This rearrangement joins TRBV4-1 to TRBJ2-1, with TRBD2 matching over 8 bases. This CDR3 region has 17 residues. Unmatched junction bases numbered 16, after V lost 3 bases and J lost 9 bases. Germline V gives CDR1 MGHRA, CDR2 YSYEKL. The DNA of the CDR3 is TGCGCCAGCAGCCAGGTTAGCGGGGCCTCCGGGCGTGGTGAGCAGTTCTTC. Translation gives CASSQVSGASGRGEQFF.

The chain has TRBV2 and TRBJ2-3; no clear D gene. Trimming removed 6 bases at V and 5 bases at J, with 12 bases between. CDR3 length equals 13 residues. Germline lookup yields CDR1 SNHLY and CDR2 FYNNEI. CDR3 loop: CASSRSLLDTQYF. CDR3 nucleotide sequence: TGTGCCAGCAGCAGATCACTTCTAGATACGCAGTATTTT.

Note on this clonotype: Being one base from a much bigger clone, this may be a read error. V and J are TRBV3-1 and TRBJ2-1; tentative D call: TRBD2 (5 bases). This CDR3 spans 16 amino acids. Trimming pared 4 bases from V and 2 bases from J, leaving 15 bases between. In germline, CDR1 is LGHDT, CDR2 YNNKEL (reference sequence). The CDR3 DNA follows: TGTGCCAGCAGCCGGAGGACCCTTGGGCCCTACAATGAGCAGTTCTTC. It specifies CASSRRTLGPYNEQFF.

The chain is built from TRBV28 and TRBJ1-1, with TRBD1 identical over 8 bases. Trimming took 6 bases from V and 2 from J; bases not matched to a gene: 5. Germline V gene sequence: CDR1 MDHEN, CDR2 SYDVKM. The CDR3 sequence is 14 residues long. The CDR3 is CASRKQGENTEAFF. The CDR3 DNA reads TGTGCCAGCAGAAAACAGGGGGAAAACACTGAAGCTTTCTTT.